The next 17 T cell receptor beta chains were all read from a single sample in a study of T cell repertoires in cytomegalovirus infection. TCRdb ran MiXCR on the reads and lists one entry per CDR3 protein. The sample includes roughly 760,000 distinct CDR3 sequences, 35% to 45% of them seen just once. The sample consisted of PBMCs. Receptors originate from a human donor in good health (CMV status not recorded). Some clones in this sample may be carry-over from other donors' samples.

This chain joins TRBV2 and TRBJ1-3; D not certain. The germline gives CDR1 SNHLY, CDR2 FYNNEI. V was trimmed by 2 bases and J by 6 bases, leaving 8 bases between them. This CDR3 is built from 13 residues. In DNA, the CDR3 is TGTGCCAGCAGTGAATTTTACGTAAACACCATATATTTT. Protein sequence: CASSEFYVNTIYF.

This clonotype was counted at least ten times. The chain has TRBV11-2 and TRBJ1-2; 8 bases agree with TRBD1. V lost 9 bases to trimming and J lost 4 bases; unmatched junction nucleotides: 10. Per germline, CDR1 SGHAT and CDR2 FQNNGV. CDR3 size: 14 residues. The CDR3 loop is CARFLGQGGYGYTF. CDR3 DNA: TGTGCCAGGTTTCTTGGACAGGGAGGCTATGGCTACACCTTC.

This clonotype has only a few counts. This chain links TRBV29-1 with TRBJ2-1; 8 positions match TRBD2. With V trimmed by 4 bases and J by 2 bases, 10 bases remained unmatched. The germline V gene has CDR1 SQVTM and CDR2 ANQGSEA. This CDR3 spans 16 amino acids. In nucleotides, the CDR3 is TGCAGCGTTGTTGGTGTAGCGGGACTCACCTACAATGAGCAGTTCTTC. Its translation: CSVVGVAGLTYNEQFF.

This clonotype was detected a few times. The chain links TRBV27 to TRBJ1-1; 8 bases line up with TRBD1. V shed 4 bases and J 4 bases; nucleotides not matched to a gene: 8. This CDR3 has 15 amino acids. Germline V gene sequence: CDR1 MNHEY, CDR2 SMNVEV (reference sequence). CDR3 region: CASSSMTGVGTEAFF. The CDR3 DNA sequence: TGTGCCAGCAGTTCCATGACAGGGGTTGGCACTGAAGCTTTCTTT.

This clonotype was found a few times. The V call is TRBV15, the J call TRBJ2-3; a possible D gene is TRBD2 (6 bases). Trimming left V 5 bases short and J 6 bases short, with 12 bases between. The CDR3 extends over 13 amino acids. The V gene's germline CDR1 is LNHNV and CDR2 YYDKDF (reference sequence). This CDR3 is CATSPRDLDTQYF. DNA for the CDR3: TGTGCCACCAGCCCTCGGGACTTGGATACGCAGTATTTT.

This clonotype was counted only a few times. This chain connects TRBV7-9 to TRBJ2-1; perhaps D is TRBD1 or TRBD2 (5 bases each). The CDR3 runs 13 residues. V lost 2 bases and J lost 10, with 12 bases in between. From germline, CDR1 is SEHNR and CDR2 FQNEAQ (reference sequence). The CDR3 is CASSLMGPTEQFF. The CDR3 DNA is TGTGCCAGCAGCTTAATGGGACCCACGGAGCAGTTCTTC.

This clonotype has only one observation. V gene TRBV11-3 combines with J gene TRBJ2-3; D call uncertain. Germline loops: CDR1 SGHNT, CDR2 YENEEA. V was trimmed by 3 bases and J by 4 bases, leaving 8 bases between them. The CDR3 totals 13 residues. The CDR3 nucleotides read TGTGCCAGCAGCTTCCCCTACTCAGATACGCAGTATTTT. Its translation is CASSFPYSDTQYF.

This clonotype showed up many times. The chain carries TRBV7-2 and TRBJ1-4; no firm D call. The germline V and J ends were trimmed by 4 bases and 3 bases, with 24 bases remaining between them. The CDR3 has 19 amino acids. Germline V CDR1 and CDR2: SGHTA, FQGNSA. The CDR3 coding sequence is TGTGCCAGCAGCTCTCGACCCCCCGCGCGCCCCCTGGCTAATGAAAAACTGTTTTTT. Its protein product is CASSSRPPARPLANEKLFF.

The V and J genes are TRBV20-1 and TRBJ2-1; the D gene is possibly TRBD2 (5 bases). The V gene's germline CDR1 is DFQATT and CDR2 SNEGSKA (reference sequence). V was cut by 0 bases and J by 0 bases, with 6 bases left in between. The CDR3 covers 14 residues. The CDR3 here is CSARDGNSYNEQFF. The CDR3 DNA sequence: TGCAGTGCTAGAGACGGGAACTCCTACAATGAGCAGTTCTTC.

V and J are TRBV20-1 and TRBJ2-1, with 7 nucleotides matching TRBD1. The V gene's germline CDR1 is DFQATT and CDR2 SNEGSKA (reference sequence). This CDR3 contains 16 residues. The V segment lost 0 bases and the J segment 3 bases; nucleotides outside the gene matches: 8. Written as DNA, the CDR3 is TGCAGTGCTAGAGATCTGGTGAGGGACAGCTACAATGAGCAGTTCTTC. Amino acids: CSARDLVRDSYNEQFF.

The J gene is TRBJ2-7, the V gene TRBV11-2, with a tentative D call TRBD2 (6 bases). The V and J ends lost 5 bases and 2 bases respectively, with 16 bases between them. The germline gives CDR1 SGHAT, CDR2 FQNNGV. This CDR3 has 15 residues. In nucleotides, the CDR3 is TGTGCCAGCAGCATTACCCGGGGGAGTCCCTACGAGCAGTACTTC. This sequence encodes CASSITRGSPYEQYF.

As to this clonotype: A much larger clone differs from this one at a single base, so this may be a read error. The chain uses TRBV12-3 or TRBV12-4 and TRBJ2-7, with a tentative D call TRBD2 (6 bases). This CDR3 has 15 amino acids. CDR3 loop: CASSETETSIYEQSF. The CDR3 nucleotides are TGTGCCAGCAGTGAAACAGAGACTAGTATCTACGAGCAGTCCTTC.

DNA for the CDR3: TGTGCCAGCAGGGACCCGACAGGAGAGATCTACGAGCAGTACTTC. Translating it yields CASRDPTGEIYEQYF. This rearrangement joins TRBV6-1 to TRBJ2-7; possible D gene TRBD1, 6 bases. The V gene lost 6 bases and the J gene lost 3 bases, with 18 bases spanning the gap. This CDR3 has 15 amino acids. Looked up from germline, CDR1 is MNHNS and CDR2 is SASEGT.

The chain recombines TRBV6-1 with TRBJ1-1, with D possibly matching TRBD1 (5 bases). CDR1 is MNHNS, CDR2 SASEGT, per germline. The CDR3 sequence is 12 residues long. V lost 6 bases to trimming and J lost 6 bases, with 11 bases between them. This CDR3 reads CASRADTPEAFF. CDR3 nucleotide sequence: TGTGCCAGCAGGGCGGACACCCCTGAAGCTTTCTTT.

The sample holds a few counts of this clonotype. The chain couples TRBV6-1 to TRBJ1-2, with TRBD1 identical over 8 bases. This CDR3 comprises 16 residues. V was clipped by 5 bases and J by 4 bases; unmatched bases: 12. Germline V gives CDR1 MNHNS, CDR2 SASEGT. CDR3 coding DNA: TGTGCCAGCAGTAAGGGGACAGACAGGGGACTCTATGGCTACACCTTC. It encodes CASSKGTDRGLYGYTF.

The rearrangement joins TRBV6-5 to TRBJ2-2; the match to TRBD2 covers 11 bases. This CDR3 spans 17 amino acids. The germline CDR1 and CDR2 sequences are MNHEY and SVGAGI. The V and J ends lost 6 bases and 5 bases, in that order; junction bases with no gene match: 11. CDR3 loop: CASSLFSGGAGTGELFF. The DNA of the CDR3 is TGTGCCAGCAGCCTTTTTAGCGGGGGGGCTGGGACCGGGGAGCTGTTTTTT.

J is TRBJ2-1 and V is TRBV5-1; 7 bases line up with TRBD2. V gave up 0 bases and J gave up 7 bases; unmatched junction bases: 10. The germline V gene encodes CDR1 SGHRS and CDR2 YFSETQ. This CDR3 has 16 amino acids. CDR3 in amino acids: CASSLGRSGGANEQFF. The CDR3 DNA is TGCGCCAGCAGCTTGGGTCGGTCGGGGGGTGCAAATGAGCAGTTCTTC.